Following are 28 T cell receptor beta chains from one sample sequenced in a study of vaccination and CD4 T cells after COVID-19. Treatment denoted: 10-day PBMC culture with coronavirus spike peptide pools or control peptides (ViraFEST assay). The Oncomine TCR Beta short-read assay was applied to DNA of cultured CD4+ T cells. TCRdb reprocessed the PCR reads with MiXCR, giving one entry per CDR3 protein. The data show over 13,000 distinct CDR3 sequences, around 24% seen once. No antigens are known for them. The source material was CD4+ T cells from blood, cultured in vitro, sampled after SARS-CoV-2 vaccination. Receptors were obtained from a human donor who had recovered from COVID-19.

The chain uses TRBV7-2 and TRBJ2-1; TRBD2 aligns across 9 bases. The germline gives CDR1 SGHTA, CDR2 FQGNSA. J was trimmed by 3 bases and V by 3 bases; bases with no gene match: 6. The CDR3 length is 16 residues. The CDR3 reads CASSFFGGRGYNEQFF. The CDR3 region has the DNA TGTGCCAGCAGCTTTTTCGGCGGGAGGGGCTACAATGAGCAGTTCTTC.

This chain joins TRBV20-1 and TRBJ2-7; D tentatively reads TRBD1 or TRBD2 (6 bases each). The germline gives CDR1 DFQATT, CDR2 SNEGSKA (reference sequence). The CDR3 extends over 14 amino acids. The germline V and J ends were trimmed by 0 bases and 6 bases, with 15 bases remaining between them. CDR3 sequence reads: CSARDKGRGGEQYF. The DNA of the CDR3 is TGCAGTGCTAGAGATAAGGGCAGGGGAGGCGAGCAGTACTTC.

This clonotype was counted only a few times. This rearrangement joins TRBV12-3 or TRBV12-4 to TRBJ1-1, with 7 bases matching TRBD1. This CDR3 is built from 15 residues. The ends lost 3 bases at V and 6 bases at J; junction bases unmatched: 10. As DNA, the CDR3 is TGTGCCAGCAGTTTCGCCTTTCAGGGGGGCGCTGAAGCTTTCTTT. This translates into CASSFAFQGGAEAFF.

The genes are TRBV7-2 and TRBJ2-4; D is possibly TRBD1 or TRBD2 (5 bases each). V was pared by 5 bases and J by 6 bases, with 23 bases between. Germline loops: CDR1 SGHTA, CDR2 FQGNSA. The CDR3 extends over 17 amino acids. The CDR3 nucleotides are TGTGCCAGCAGCCAGAGACGAGGGACCCAAACGTCAAACATTCAGTACTTC. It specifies CASSQRRGTQTSNIQYF.

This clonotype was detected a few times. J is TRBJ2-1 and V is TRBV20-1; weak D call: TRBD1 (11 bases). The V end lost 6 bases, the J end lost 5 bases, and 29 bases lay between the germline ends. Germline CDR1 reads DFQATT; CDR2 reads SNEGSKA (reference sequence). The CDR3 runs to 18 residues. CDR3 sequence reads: CSALDRGHRTSGHNEQFF. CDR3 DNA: TGCAGTGCACTGGACAGGGGGCATAGGACTAGCGGTCACAATGAGCAGTTCTTC.

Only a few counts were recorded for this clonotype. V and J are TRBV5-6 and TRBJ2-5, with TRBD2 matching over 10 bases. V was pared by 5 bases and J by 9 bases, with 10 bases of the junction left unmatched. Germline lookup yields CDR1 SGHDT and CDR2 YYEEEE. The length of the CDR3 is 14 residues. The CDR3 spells CASSSTSGARAQYF. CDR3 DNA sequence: TGTGCCAGCAGTTCTACTAGCGGGGCCCGGGCCCAGTACTTC. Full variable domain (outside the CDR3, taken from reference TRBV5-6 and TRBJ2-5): DAGVTQSPTHLIKTRGQQVTLRCSPKSGHDTVSWYQQALGQGPQFIFQYYEEEERQRGNFPDRFSGHQFPNYSSELNVNALLLGDSALYLCASSSTSGARAQYFGPGTRLLVL.

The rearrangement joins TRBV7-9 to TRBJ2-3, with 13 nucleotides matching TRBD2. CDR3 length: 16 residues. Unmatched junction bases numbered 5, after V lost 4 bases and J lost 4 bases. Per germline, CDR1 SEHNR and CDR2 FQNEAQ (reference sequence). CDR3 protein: CASSSGLAGVADTQYF. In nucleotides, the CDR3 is TGTGCCAGCAGCTCCGGACTAGCGGGAGTTGCAGATACGCAGTATTTT.

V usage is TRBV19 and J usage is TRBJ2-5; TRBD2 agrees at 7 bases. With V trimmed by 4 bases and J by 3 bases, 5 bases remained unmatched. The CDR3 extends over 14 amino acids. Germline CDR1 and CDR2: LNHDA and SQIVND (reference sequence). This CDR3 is CASSSVGGKETQYF. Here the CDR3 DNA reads TGTGCCAGTAGTAGCGTCGGGGGGAAAGAGACCCAGTACTTC.

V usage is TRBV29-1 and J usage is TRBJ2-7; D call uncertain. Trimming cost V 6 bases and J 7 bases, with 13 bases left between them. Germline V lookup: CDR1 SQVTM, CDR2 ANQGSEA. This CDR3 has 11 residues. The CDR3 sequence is CSVGYREEQYF. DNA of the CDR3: TGCAGCGTCGGCTACAGAGAAGAGCAGTACTTC.

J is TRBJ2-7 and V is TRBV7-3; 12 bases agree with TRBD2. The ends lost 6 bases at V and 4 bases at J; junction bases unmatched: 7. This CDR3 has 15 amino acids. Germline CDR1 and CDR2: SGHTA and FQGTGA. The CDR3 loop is CASSPTSGSSYEQYF. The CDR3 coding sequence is TGTGCCAGCAGTCCGACTAGCGGGAGTTCTTACGAGCAGTACTTC.

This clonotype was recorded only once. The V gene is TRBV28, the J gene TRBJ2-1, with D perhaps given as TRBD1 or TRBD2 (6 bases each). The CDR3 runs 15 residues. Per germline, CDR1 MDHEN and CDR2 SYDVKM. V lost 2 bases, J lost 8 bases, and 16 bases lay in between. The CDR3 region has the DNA TGTGCCAGCAGTTTACGGGGGCAGGGGTTCCATGAGCAGTTCTTC. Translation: CASSLRGQGFHEQFF.

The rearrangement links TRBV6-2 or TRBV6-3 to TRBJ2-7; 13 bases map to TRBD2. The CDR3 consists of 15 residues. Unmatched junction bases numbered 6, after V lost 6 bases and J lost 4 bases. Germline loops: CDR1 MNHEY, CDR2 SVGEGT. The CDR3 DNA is TGTGCCAGCAGAGCGGGGACTAGCGGGATGTACGAGCAGTACTTC. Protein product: CASRAGTSGMYEQYF.

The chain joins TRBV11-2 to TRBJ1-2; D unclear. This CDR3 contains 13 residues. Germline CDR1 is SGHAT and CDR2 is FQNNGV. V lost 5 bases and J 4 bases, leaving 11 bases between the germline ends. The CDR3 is CASSLTTPYGYTF. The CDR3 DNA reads TGTGCCAGCAGCCTAACGACCCCCTATGGCTACACCTTC. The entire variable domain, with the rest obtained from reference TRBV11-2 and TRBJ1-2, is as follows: EAGVAQSPRYKIIEKRQSVAFWCNPISGHATLYWYQQILGQGPKLLIQFQNNGVVDDSQLPKDRFSAERLKGVDSTLKIQPAKLEDSAVYLCASSLTTPYGYTFGSGTRLTVV.

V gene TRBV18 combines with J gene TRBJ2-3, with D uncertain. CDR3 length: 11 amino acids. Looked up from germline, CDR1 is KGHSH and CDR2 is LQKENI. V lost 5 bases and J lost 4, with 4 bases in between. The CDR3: CASSDADTQYF. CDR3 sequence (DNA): TGTGCCAGCTCAGACGCAGATACGCAGTATTTT.

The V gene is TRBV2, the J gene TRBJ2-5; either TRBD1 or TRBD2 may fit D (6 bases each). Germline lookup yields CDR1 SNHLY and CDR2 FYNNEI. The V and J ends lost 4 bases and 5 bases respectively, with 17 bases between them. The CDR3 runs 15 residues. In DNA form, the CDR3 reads TGTGCCAGCAGTGGGGGGGCGGGTAGGGGTGAGACCCAGTACTTC. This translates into CASSGGAGRGETQYF. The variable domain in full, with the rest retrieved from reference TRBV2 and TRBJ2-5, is EPEVTQTPSHQVTQMGQEVILRCVPISNHLYFYWYRQILGQKVEFLVSFYNNEISEKSEIFDDQFSVERPDGSNFTLKIRSTKLEDSAMYFCASSGGAGRGETQYFGPGTRLLVL.

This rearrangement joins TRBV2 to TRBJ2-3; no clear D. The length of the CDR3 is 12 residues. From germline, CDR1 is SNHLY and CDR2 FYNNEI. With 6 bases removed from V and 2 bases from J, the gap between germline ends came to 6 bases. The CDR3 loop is CASSGYTDTQYF. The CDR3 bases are TGTGCCAGCAGCGGTTACACAGATACGCAGTATTTT.

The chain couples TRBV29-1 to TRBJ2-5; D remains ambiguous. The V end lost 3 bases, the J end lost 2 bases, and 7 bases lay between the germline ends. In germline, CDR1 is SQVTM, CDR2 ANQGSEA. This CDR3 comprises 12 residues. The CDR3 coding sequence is TGCAGCGTTGACACAGAACAAGAGACCCAGTACTTC. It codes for CSVDTEQETQYF.

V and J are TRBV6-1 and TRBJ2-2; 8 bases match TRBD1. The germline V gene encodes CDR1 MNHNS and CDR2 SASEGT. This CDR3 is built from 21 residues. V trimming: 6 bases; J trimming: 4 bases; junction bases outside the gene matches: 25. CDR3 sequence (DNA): TGTGCCAGCAGACCCCATCCCCGGGCCAGGGGGCGATCTTCGGGCACCGGGGAGCTGTTTTTT. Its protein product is CASRPHPRARGRSSGTGELFF.

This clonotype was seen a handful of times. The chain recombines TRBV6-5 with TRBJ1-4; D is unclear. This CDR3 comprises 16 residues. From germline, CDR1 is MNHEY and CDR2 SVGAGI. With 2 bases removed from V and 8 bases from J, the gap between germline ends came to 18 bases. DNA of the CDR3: TGTGCCAGCAGTTACGGGTCTCTAGGGAGTCGGGAAAAACTGTTTTTT. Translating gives CASSYGSLGSREKLFF.

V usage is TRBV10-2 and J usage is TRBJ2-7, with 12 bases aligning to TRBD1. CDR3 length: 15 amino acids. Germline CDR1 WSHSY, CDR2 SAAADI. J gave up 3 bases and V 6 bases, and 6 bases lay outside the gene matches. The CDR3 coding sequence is TGCGCCAGCAGGGGGGGGACAGGGGGCGTCTACGAGCAGTACTTC. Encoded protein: CASRGGTGGVYEQYF.

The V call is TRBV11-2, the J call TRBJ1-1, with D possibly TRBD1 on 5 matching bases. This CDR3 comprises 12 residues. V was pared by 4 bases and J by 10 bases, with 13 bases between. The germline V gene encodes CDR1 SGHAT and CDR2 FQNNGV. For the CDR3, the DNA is TGTGCCAGCAGCTCCGATGGGACGGGAGCTTTCTTT. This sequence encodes CASSSDGTGAFF.

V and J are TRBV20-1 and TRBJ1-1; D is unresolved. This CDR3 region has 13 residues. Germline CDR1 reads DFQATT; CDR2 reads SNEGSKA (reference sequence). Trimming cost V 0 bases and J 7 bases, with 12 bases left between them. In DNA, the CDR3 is TGCAGTGCTAGAGATCCACTGTCCCTTGAAGCTTTCTTT. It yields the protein CSARDPLSLEAFF.

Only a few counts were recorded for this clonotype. DNA of the CDR3: TGTGCCAGCAGTGCCGACAGGGGGCGAGAGACCCAGTACTTC. Translating it yields CASSADRGRETQYF. The rearrangement uses TRBV6-1 and TRBJ2-5, with TRBD1 matching over 10 bases. With 4 bases clipped from V and 4 bases from J, the junction kept 3 bases outside the gene matches. The CDR3 runs to 14 residues. Germline CDR1 and CDR2: MNHNS and SASEGT.

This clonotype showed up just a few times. The CDR3 sequence: CASSVGTDTQYF. The CDR3 nucleotides read TGCGCCAGCAGTGTCGGCACAGATACGCAGTATTTT. The V gene is TRBV5-1, the J gene TRBJ2-3; D unclear. The germline CDR1 and CDR2 sequences are SGHRS and YFSETQ. This CDR3 spans 12 amino acids. Trimming shortened V by 5 bases and J by 1 base, and 5 bases separated the two germline ends.

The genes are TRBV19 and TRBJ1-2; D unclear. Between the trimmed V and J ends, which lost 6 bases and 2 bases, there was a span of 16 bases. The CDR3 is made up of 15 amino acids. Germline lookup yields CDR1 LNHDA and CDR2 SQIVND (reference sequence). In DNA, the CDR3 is TGTGCCAGTAGGGGTCGCCAGACGAAGAACTATGGCTACACCTTC. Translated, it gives CASRGRQTKNYGYTF.

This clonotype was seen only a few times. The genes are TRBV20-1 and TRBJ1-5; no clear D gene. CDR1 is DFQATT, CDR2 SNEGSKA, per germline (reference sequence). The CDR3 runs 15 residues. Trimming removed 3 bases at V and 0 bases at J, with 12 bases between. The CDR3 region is CSARNGAASNQPQHF. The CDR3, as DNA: TGCAGTGCTAGGAACGGCGCGGCTAGCAATCAGCCCCAGCATTTT.

The CDR3 DNA reads as TGTGCCAGCAGCGTGACAGGGCAACACTATAATTCACCCCTCCACTTT. It translates to CASSVTGQHYNSPLHF. The chain couples TRBV5-6 to TRBJ1-6, with 7 bases identical to TRBD1. V lost 4 bases, J lost 3 bases, and 7 bases stayed unmatched. The CDR3 is 16 residues long. In germline, CDR1 is SGHDT, CDR2 YYEEEE.

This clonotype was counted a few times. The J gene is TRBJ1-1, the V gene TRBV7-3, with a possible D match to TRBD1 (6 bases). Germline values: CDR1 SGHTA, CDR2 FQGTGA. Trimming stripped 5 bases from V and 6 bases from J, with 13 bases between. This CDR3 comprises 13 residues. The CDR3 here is CASSTGTLSEAFF. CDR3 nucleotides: TGTGCCAGCAGCACCGGGACACTCTCTGAAGCTTTCTTT.